Sequencing of this T cell receptor beta chain was carried out in a study of Ad26.COV2.S vaccination and SARS-CoV-2 variants. Findings and caveats of the study: Greater spike-specific TCR breadth was seen in vaccine recipients than in placebo recipients.

Treatment reported: 15 to 20 received Ad26.COV2.S at low or high dose, single or two shots; 5 received placebo; per-sample allocation not given. Sampling was done on day 63 after the first vaccine or placebo injection. A single count supports this clone. The antigen is undetermined. The protocol was immunoSEQ multiplex PCR, while the TCRdb copy is restricted to in-frame clones and leaves out a portion. The top ten clones hold about 13% of a sample with about 480,000 clones, roughly 87% of them seen once. This specimen consisted of peripheral blood, obtained in a trial of Ad26.COV2.S vaccine versus placebo. This TCR was recovered from a person aged 18 to 59 who received the Ad26.COV2.S COVID-19 vaccine or a placebo.

The CDR3 sequence is CASSRLGGETQYF. The DNA for the CDR3 is TGTGCCAGCAGTCGTCTTGGCGGCGAGACCCAGTACTTC. This chain joins TRBV27 and TRBJ2-5; D gene ambiguous. Deletions cut 5 bases from V and 5 bases from J, with 12 bases between. The CDR3 spans 13 residues. CDR1 is MNHEY, CDR2 SMNVEV, per germline (reference sequence).